This T cell receptor beta chain is from a study of blood T cell repertoires in COVID-19. Individuals drawn from about two dozen US areas were about 18 to 95 years old. Participants had their cohort set by participant-reported clinical history. The V and J ends lost 2 bases and 7 bases, in that order; junction bases with no gene match: 3. This CDR3 is built from 15 residues. Germline CDR1 is MNHEY and CDR2 is SMNVEV (reference sequence). Original analysis: Estimation of nucleated cell counts was performed using reference gene primer amplification. Profiled with immunoSEQ multiplex PCR; TCRdb holds only in-frame clones, not every one. V, J and clone size derive from that table, while D and trimming were established from the DNA sequence. The sample lists hundreds of thousands of clones, 70% to 90% occurring once.

The chain is built from TRBV27 and TRBJ1-6; TRBD1 aligns across 9 bases. What was sequenced was PBMCs or T cells enriched from blood (not recorded which). This sequence was found in a woman between 45 and 65 years old with acute COVID-19. CDR3 protein: CASSLKTGGNSPLHF. CDR3 coding DNA: TGTGCCAGCAGTTTAAAGACAGGGGGGAATTCACCCCTCCACTTT.